These 11 T cell receptor beta chains were all obtained from the same sample, sequenced in a study of blood T cell repertoires in COVID-19. TCRdb keeps only in-frame clones here, not all; method: immunoSEQ multiplex PCR. Among 110,000 to 150,000 clones, roughly four fifths were seen once, and the ten largest hold less than 5%. The sample comprised peripheral blood. The source of these receptors is a woman over 75 with acute or convalescent COVID-19.

The V gene is TRBV5-1, the J gene TRBJ1-3; weak D call: TRBD1 (5 bases). CDR1 and CDR2 (germline): SGHRS, YFSETQ. The V gene lost 4 bases and the J gene lost 12 bases, with 17 bases spanning the gap. CDR3 length equals 13 residues. In DNA, the CDR3 is TGCGCCAGCAGCCAAGGCCGGGGGACTTTCATATATTTT. It specifies CASSQGRGTFIYF.

The rearrangement joins TRBV10-3 to TRBJ1-1; weak D call: TRBD1 (6 bases). Trimming shortened V by 7 bases and J by 1 base, and 16 bases separated the two germline ends. This CDR3 region has 15 residues. Germline CDR1 reads ENHRY; CDR2 reads SYGVKD. The CDR3 DNA follows: TGTGCCATCATGGCTTCGGGACAACAGAACACTGAAGCTTTCTTT. Its translation is CAIMASGQQNTEAFF.

This clone was picked up one time. The V and J genes are TRBV27 and TRBJ1-5; a possible D gene is TRBD1 (6 bases). Trimming took off 5 bases at V and 2 bases at J, with 19 bases between the two ends. The CDR3 contains 17 residues. From germline, CDR1 is MNHEY and CDR2 SMNVEV (reference sequence). The CDR3 loop reads CASSRRADSRGNQPQHF. The CDR3 DNA follows: TGTGCCAGCAGTCGTAGGGCGGACAGCCGGGGCAATCAGCCCCAGCATTTT.

This chain uses TRBV19 with TRBJ1-1; TRBD1 aligns across 9 bases. V lost 7 bases to trimming and J lost 1 base; unmatched junction nucleotides: 7. The CDR3 is 15 residues long. CDR1 and CDR2 from the germline V gene are LNHDA and SQIVND (reference sequence). CDR3 nucleotides: TGTGCCAGTACCCGAGGACAGGGGCCGAACACTGAAGCTTTCTTT. Residues: CASTRGQGPNTEAFF.

The chain carries TRBV21-1 and TRBJ1-1; TRBD1 is the table's D call, not checked against the DNA. TRBV21-1 is noted as a pseudogene. The CDR3 consists of 16 residues. DNA of the CDR3: TGTGCCAGCAGCAAAAATGGGGACAATTGGCACACTGAAGCTTTCTTT. This sequence encodes CASSKNGDNWHTEAFF.

The chain has TRBV28 and TRBJ2-5, with 12 bases fitting TRBD2. Germline V gives CDR1 MDHEN, CDR2 SYDVKM. V trimming: 5 bases; J trimming: 4 bases; junction bases outside the gene matches: 8. The CDR3 is made up of 16 amino acids. The CDR3 coding sequence is TGTGCCAGCAGTCCACTACTAGCGGGGGGAGGAGAGACCCAGTACTTC. It is translated as CASSPLLAGGGETQYF.

This chain uses TRBV24-1 with TRBJ2-3; D gene ambiguous. Per germline, CDR1 KGHDR and CDR2 SFDVKD. V was clipped by 0 bases and J by 2 bases, with 14 bases between them. This CDR3 has 17 amino acids. The CDR3 loop is CATSDLAETVDTDTQYF. As DNA, the CDR3 is TGTGCCACCAGTGATTTGGCGGAAACGGTCGACACAGATACGCAGTATTTT.

The genes are TRBV11-2 and TRBJ1-2; TRBD1 is a possible D gene (5 bases). Trimming removed 3 bases at V and 3 bases at J, with 11 bases between. The CDR3 is 14 residues long. The germline V gene has CDR1 SGHAT and CDR2 FQNNGV. In DNA form, the CDR3 reads TGTGCCAGCAGCTTGTCAGGGCCCTACTATGGCTACACCTTC. Amino acids: CASSLSGPYYGYTF.

The J gene is TRBJ2-5, the V gene TRBV10-3, with unresolved D. Trimming cost V 3 bases and J 5 bases, with 10 bases left between them. CDR1 is ENHRY, CDR2 SYGVKD, per germline. This CDR3 spans 13 amino acids. The CDR3 region has the DNA TGTGCCATCAGTGAACTGAGCAAGGAGACCCAGTACTTC. Translated, it gives CAISELSKETQYF.

This rearrangement joins TRBV7-9 to TRBJ1-2, with 12 bases fitting TRBD1. Losses at the gene ends were 1 base for V and 4 bases for J; bases not matched to a gene: 7. This CDR3 is built from 17 residues. Germline lookup yields CDR1 SEHNR and CDR2 FQNEAQ (reference sequence). The CDR3 is CASSLGGTGGAFYGYTF. CDR3 in DNA: TGTGCCAGCAGCTTAGGGGGGACAGGGGGCGCGTTCTATGGCTACACCTTC.

The V call is TRBV2, the J call TRBJ2-1; 14 positions match TRBD2. V lost 7 bases, J lost 6 bases, and 2 bases stayed unmatched. CDR3 length: 14 residues. Germline-derived CDR1 and CDR2 are SNHLY and FYNNEI. CDR3 sequence reads: CASTGTSGSNEQFF. CDR3 DNA: TGTGCCAGCACCGGGACTAGCGGGAGCAATGAGCAGTTCTTC.